Listed below are T cell receptor beta chains from one sample, sequenced in a study of blood T cell repertoires in COVID-19. TCRdb keeps only in-frame clones here, not all; method: immunoSEQ multiplex PCR. Among almost 400,000 clones, around 92% were seen once, and the ten largest hold 1.7%. Sequenced material: PBMCs or T cells enriched from blood (not recorded which). The source is a woman under 40 who had recovered from COVID-19. Each CDR3 is given with its conserved first and last residue. The order of the fields is clone size, J gene, V gene, D gene, CDR3 DNA, CDR3 protein. D genes are given only for firm matches. A row's size may be missing; if present it is once, few, many or a size class.

size: NA
J: TRBJ2-7
V: TRBV11-2
D: NA
DNA: TGTGCCAGCAGCTTAGTCCGGGAGTGGGGCGAGCAGTACTTC
CDR3: CASSLVREWGEQYF

size: NA
J: TRBJ2-2
V: TRBV7-9
D: NA
DNA: TGTGCCAGCAGCGCGCCGGGGGGACACCTCACCGGGGAGCTGTTTTTT
CDR3: CASSAPGGHLTGELFF

size: NA
J: TRBJ1-5
V: TRBV4-2
D: NA
DNA: TGTGCCAGCAGCCAAGATCGTCCGGTCGAGCTAGGCAATCAGCCCCAGCATTTT
CDR3: CASSQDRPVELGNQPQHF

size: few
J: TRBJ1-6
V: TRBV27
D: NA
DNA: TGTGCCAGCAGTTTATCGTTGGGACACTTTAATTCACCCCTCCACTTT
CDR3: CASSLSLGHFNSPLHF

size: NA
J: TRBJ1-4
V: TRBV19
D: NA
DNA: TGTGCCAGTAGTCTCACGACAGCCCTCGGAGAAAAACTGTTTTTT
CDR3: CASSLTTALGEKLFF

size: NA
J: TRBJ2-2
V: TRBV6-5
D: NA
DNA: TGTGCCAGCACGGGGTCGAAAAACACCGGGGAGCTGTTTTTT
CDR3: CASTGSKNTGELFF

size: once
J: TRBJ1-6
V: TRBV7-2
D: NA
DNA: TGTGCCAGCAGCTTAGTGCAGGGTTCACCCCTCCACTTT
CDR3: CASSLVQGSPLHF

size: NA
J: TRBJ1-2
V: TRBV12-3/TRBV12-4
D: NA
DNA: TGTGCCAGCAGTTTCCGTTCGGGATATGGCTACACCTTC
CDR3: CASSFRSGYGYTF

size: NA
J: TRBJ1-2
V: TRBV7-9
D: TRBD1
DNA: TGTGCCAGCAGCTTGGCCGGGACAGGGGATGGCTACACCTTC
CDR3: CASSLAGTGDGYTF

size: NA
J: TRBJ2-7
V: TRBV3-1/TRBV3-2
D: NA
DNA: TGTGCCAGCAGCCAAATGCACTCCGGGAGCGAGCAGTACTTC
CDR3: CASSQMHSGSEQYF

size: NA
J: TRBJ2-7
V: TRBV7-2
D: TRBD1
DNA: TGTGCCAGCAGCCAAACCCTAGACAGGGGCTACGAGCAGTACTTC
CDR3: CASSQTLDRGYEQYF

size: NA
J: TRBJ1-1
V: TRBV11-2
D: TRBD1
DNA: TGTGCCAGCAGCTTCCCGGGACAGGGGAACACTGAAGCTTTCTTT
CDR3: CASSFPGQGNTEAFF

size: once
J: TRBJ1-1
V: TRBV5-1
D: NA
DNA: TGCGCCAGCAGCTTGTCCGGGGTGAACACTGAAGCTTTCTTT
CDR3: CASSLSGVNTEAFF

size: once
J: TRBJ1-1
V: TRBV7-9
D: NA
DNA: TGTGCCAGCAGCCCAGGGTTTTCGAGCACTGAAGCTTTCTTT
CDR3: CASSPGFSSTEAFF